This paragraph covers one T cell receptor beta chain sequence. Its target is not known. This entry is derived from a study of blood T cells in healthy people across ages. Study-wide results and limits: More naive CD4+ cells and higher diversity were found in long-lived than in aged donors. Age brought a roughly linear fall in TCR beta diversity measured per million T cells.

Looked up from germline, CDR1 is LGHNA and CDR2 is YNFKEQ. There are 17 residues in the CDR3. V was clipped by 4 bases and J by 2 bases; unmatched bases: 7. Combining a sample-barcoded 5' primer with a J-beta primer mix, a second PCR ran for roughly 6 to 12 cycles. A single record per CDR3 protein comes from TCRdb applying MiXCR to the 5' RACE reads. The sample lists around 1.5 million distinct CDR3 sequences; roughly 32% were seen once. The source of this sequence is a woman in her 30s in good health. The chain joins TRBV4-2 to TRBJ2-1; 11 bases align to TRBD2. The sequenced material came from blood. The CDR3: CASSPFTSGGPYNEQFF. In DNA, the CDR3 is TGTGCCAGCAGCCCCTTCACTAGCGGGGGCCCCTACAATGAGCAGTTCTTC.